A single T cell receptor (beta chain) is shown here with its context. Its specificity is unknown. From the 5' RACE reads, TCRdb called clonotypes with MiXCR, one entry per CDR3 protein. The table has 85,000 to 130,000 distinct CDR3 sequences, around 12% seen once. CDR3 length equals 13 residues. Germline CDR1 GTSNPN, CDR2 SVGIG (reference sequence). Trimming cost V 0 bases and J 4 bases, with 9 bases left between them. The entry originates in a study of T-cell memory formation after mild COVID-19. Findings and caveats of the study: Researchers could not confirm that second-wave clones peaking on day 37 targeted SARS-CoV-2. Pre-infection memory already had some responding clones, implying cross-reactive memory joined. CD8+ contracting clones occupied EMRA, while CD4+ ones occupied mainly CM and EM.

This sequence originates from an adult woman who had mild COVID-19 (a few samples of this study predate the infection). Cell type and time point are not known. The chain recombines TRBV30 with TRBJ1-2; weak D call: TRBD1 (6 bases). Sequenced input: PBMCs or a T cell subset sorted from them (not recorded which). The CDR3 bases are TGTGCCTGGAGTGTAGACAGGCTCTATGGCTACACCTTC. Its translation: CAWSVDRLYGYTF. Full variable domain (missing parts from reference TRBV30 and TRBJ1-2): SQTIHQWPATLVQPVGSPLSLECTVEGTSNPNLYWYRQAAGRGLQLLFYSVGIGQISSEVPQNLSASRPQDRQFILSSKKLLLSDSGFYLCAWSVDRLYGYTFGSGTRLTVV.